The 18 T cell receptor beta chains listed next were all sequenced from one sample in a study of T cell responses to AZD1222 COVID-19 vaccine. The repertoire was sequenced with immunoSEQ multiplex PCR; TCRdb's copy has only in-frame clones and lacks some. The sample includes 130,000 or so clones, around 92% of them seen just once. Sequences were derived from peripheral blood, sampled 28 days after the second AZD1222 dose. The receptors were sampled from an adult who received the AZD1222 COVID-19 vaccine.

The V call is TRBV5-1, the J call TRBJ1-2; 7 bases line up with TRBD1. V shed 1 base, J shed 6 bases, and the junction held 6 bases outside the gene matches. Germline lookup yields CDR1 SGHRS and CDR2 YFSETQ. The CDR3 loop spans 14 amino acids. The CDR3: CASSLQRGQDGYTF. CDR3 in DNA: TGCGCCAGCAGCTTGCAAAGGGGGCAGGATGGCTACACCTTC. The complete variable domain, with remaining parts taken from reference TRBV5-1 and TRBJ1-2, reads KAGVTQTPRYLIKTRGQQVTLSCSPISGHRSVSWYQQTPGQGLQFLFEYFSETQRNKGNFPGRFSGRQFSNSRSEMNVSTLELGDSALYLCASSLQRGQDGYTFGSGTRLTVV.

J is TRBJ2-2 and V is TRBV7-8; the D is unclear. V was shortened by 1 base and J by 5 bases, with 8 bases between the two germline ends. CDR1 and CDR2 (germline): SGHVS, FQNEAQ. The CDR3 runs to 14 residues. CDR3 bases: TGTGCCAGCAGCTTAGGAGAGTGGACCGGGGAGCTGTTTTTT. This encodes CASSLGEWTGELFF. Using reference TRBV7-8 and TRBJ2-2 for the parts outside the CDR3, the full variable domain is GAGVSQSPRYKVAKRGQDVALRCDPISGHVSLFWYQQALGQGPEFLTYFQNEAQLDKSGLPSDRFFAERPEGSVSTLKIQRTQQEDSAVYLCASSLGEWTGELFFGEGSRLTVL.

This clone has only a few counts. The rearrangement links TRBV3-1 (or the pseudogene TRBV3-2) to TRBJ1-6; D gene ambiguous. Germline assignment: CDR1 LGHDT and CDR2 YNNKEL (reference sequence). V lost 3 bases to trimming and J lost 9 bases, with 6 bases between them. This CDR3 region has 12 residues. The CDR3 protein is CASSHTLSPLHF. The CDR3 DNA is TGTGCCAGCAGCCACACCCTTTCACCCCTCCACTTT.

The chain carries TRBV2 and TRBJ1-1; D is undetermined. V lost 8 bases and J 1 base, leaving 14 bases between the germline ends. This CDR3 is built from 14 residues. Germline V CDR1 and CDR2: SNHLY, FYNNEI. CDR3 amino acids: CASSVAISNTEAFF. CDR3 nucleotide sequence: TGTGCCAGCTCAGTTGCAATTTCGAACACTGAAGCTTTCTTT.

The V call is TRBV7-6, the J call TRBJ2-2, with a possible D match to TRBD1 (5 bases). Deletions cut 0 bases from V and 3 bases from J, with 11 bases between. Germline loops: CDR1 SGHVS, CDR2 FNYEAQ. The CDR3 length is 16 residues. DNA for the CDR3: TGTGCCAGCAGCTTAGCGGCAGGGTGGGACACCGGGGAGCTGTTTTTT. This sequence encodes CASSLAAGWDTGELFF.

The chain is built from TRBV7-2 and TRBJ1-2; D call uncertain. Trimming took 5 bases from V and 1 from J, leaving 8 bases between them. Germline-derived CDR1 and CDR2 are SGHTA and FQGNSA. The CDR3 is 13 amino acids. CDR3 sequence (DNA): TGTGCCAGCAGCCCCGACCTTAACTATGGCTACACCTTC. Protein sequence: CASSPDLNYGYTF.

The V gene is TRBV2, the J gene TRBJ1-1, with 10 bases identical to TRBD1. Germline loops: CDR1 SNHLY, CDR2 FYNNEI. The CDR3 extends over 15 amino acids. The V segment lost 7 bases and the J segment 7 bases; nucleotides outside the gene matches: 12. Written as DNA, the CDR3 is TGTGCCAGCACGATGGAGGGACAGGGGCAGGGTGAAGCTTTCTTT. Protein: CASTMEGQGQGEAFF.

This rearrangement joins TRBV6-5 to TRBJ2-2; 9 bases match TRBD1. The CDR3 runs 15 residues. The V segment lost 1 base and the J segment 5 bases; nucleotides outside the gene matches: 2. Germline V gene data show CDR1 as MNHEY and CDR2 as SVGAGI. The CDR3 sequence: CASSYWDRVTGELFF. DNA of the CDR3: TGTGCCAGCAGTTACTGGGACAGGGTAACCGGGGAGCTGTTTTTT.

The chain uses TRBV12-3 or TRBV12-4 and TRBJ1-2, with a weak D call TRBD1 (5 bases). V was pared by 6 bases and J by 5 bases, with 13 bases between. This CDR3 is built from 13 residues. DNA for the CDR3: TGTGCCAGCAGCCCCCAGGGAGAGTATGGCTACACCTTC. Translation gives CASSPQGEYGYTF.

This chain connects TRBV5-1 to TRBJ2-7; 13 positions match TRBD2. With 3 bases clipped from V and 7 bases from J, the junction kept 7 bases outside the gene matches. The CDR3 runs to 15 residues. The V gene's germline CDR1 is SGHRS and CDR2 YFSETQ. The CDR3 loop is CASSSRLAGGLEQYF. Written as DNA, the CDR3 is TGCGCCAGCAGCTCACGACTAGCGGGGGGCTTGGAGCAGTACTTC.

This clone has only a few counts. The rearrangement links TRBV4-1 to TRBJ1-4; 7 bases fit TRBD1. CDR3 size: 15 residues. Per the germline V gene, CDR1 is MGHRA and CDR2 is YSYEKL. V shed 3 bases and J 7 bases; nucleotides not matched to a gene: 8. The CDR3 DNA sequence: TGCGCCAGCAGCCACCCAGACAGGGAAGGTGAAAAACTGTTTTTT. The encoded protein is CASSHPDREGEKLFF.

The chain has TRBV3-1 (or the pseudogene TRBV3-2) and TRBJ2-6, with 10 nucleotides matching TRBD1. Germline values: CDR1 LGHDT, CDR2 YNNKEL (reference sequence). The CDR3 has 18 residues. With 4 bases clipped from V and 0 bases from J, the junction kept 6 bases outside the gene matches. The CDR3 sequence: CASSRRTGGYSGANVLTF. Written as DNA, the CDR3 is TGTGCCAGCAGCCGACGGACAGGGGGTTACTCTGGGGCCAACGTCCTGACTTTC.

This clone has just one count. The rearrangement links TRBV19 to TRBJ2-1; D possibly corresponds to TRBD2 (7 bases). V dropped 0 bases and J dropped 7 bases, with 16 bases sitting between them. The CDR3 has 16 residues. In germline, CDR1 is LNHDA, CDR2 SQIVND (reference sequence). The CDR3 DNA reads TGTGCCAGTAGTATAGATTTGGGGGGGCCCAGGAATGAGCAGTTCTTC. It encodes CASSIDLGGPRNEQFF.

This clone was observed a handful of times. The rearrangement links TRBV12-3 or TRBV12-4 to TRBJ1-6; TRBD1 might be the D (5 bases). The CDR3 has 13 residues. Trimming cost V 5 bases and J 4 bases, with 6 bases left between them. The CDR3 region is CASSRQYNSPLHF. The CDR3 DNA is TGTGCCAGCAGTAGACAGTATAATTCACCCCTCCACTTT.

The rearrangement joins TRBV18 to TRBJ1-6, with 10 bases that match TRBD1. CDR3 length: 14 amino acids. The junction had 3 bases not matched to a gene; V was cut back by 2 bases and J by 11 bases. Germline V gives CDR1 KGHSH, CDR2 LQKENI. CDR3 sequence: CASSPGQGETPLHF. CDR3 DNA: TGTGCCAGCTCACCAGGACAGGGGGAGACACCCCTCCACTTT.

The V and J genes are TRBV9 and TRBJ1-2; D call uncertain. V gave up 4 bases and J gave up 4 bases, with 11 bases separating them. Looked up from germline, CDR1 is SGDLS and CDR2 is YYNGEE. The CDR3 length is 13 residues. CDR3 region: CASSPPEPYGYTF. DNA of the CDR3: TGTGCCAGCAGCCCGCCGGAGCCCTATGGCTACACCTTC. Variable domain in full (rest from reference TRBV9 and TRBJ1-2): DSGVTQTPKHLITATGQRVTLRCSPRSGDLSVYWYQQSLDQGLQFLIQYYNGEERAKGNILERFSAQQFPDLHSELNLSSLELGDSALYFCASSPPEPYGYTFGSGTRLTVV.

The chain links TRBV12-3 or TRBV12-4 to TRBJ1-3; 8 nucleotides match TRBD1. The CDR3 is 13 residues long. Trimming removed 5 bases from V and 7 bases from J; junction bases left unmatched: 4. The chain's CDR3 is CASSTHRGNTIYF. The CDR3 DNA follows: TGTGCCAGCAGTACACACAGGGGGAACACCATATATTTT.

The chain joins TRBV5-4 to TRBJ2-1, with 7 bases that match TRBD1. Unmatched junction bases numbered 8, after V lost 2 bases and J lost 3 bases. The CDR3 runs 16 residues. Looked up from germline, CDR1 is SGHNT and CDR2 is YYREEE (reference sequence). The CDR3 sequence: CASSFSQGSHYNEQFF. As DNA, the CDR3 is TGTGCCAGCAGCTTCTCACAGGGGTCCCACTACAATGAGCAGTTCTTC.